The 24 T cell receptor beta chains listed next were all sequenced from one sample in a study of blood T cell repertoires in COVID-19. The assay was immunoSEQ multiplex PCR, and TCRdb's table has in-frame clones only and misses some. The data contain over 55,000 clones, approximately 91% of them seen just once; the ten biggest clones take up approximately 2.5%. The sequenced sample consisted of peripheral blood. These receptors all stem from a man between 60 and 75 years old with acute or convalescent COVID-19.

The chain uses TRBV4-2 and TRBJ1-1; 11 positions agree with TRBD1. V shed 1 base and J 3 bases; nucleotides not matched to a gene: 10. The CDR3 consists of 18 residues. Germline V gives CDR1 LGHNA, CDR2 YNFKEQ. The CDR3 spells CASSQATMGQGGDTEAFF. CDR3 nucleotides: TGTGCCAGCAGCCAAGCAACCATGGGACAGGGGGGTGACACTGAAGCTTTCTTT.

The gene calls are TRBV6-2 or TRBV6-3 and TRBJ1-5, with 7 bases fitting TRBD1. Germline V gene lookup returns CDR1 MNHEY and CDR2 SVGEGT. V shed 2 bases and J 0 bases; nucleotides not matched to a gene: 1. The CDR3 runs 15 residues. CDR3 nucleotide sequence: TGTGCCAGCAGTTACGACAGGGATAGCAATCAGCCCCAGCATTTT. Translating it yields CASSYDRDSNQPQHF.

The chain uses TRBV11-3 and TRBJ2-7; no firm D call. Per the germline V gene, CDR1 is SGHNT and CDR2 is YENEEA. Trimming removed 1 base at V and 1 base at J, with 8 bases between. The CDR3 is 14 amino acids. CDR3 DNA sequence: TGTGCCAGCAGCTTAGGGCCAGATTCCTACGAGCAGTACTTC. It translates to CASSLGPDSYEQYF.

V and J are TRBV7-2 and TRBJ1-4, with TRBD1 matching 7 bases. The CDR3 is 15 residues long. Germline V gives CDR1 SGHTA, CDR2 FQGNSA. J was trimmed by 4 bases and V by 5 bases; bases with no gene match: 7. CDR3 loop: CASSTKTGFNEKLFF. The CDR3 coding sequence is TGTGCCAGCAGCACAAAGACAGGGTTTAATGAAAAACTGTTTTTT.

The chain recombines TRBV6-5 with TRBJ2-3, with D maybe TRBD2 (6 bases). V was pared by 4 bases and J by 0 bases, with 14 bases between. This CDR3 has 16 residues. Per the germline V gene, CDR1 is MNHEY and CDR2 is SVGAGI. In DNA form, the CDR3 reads TGTGCCAGCAGTTCCAACCAGCGGGTCAGCACAGATACGCAGTATTTT. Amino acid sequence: CASSSNQRVSTDTQYF.

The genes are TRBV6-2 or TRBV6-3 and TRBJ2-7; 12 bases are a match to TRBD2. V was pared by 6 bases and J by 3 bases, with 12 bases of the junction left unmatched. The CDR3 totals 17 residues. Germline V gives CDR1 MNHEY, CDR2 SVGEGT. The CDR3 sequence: CASSWSGLAGHFYEQYF. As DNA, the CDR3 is TGTGCCAGCAGCTGGTCCGGACTAGCGGGACATTTCTACGAGCAGTACTTC.

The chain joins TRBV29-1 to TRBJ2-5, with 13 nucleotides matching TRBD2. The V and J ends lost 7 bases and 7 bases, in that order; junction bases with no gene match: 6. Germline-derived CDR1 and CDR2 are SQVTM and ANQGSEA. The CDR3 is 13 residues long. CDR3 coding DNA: TGCAGCGCCGGGACTAGCGGGACCGGGACCCAGTACTTC. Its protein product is CSAGTSGTGTQYF.

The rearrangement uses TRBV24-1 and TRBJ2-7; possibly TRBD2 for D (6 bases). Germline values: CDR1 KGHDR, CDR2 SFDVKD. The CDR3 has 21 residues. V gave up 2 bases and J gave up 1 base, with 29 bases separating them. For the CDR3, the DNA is TGTGCCACCAGTGATTGGGATTCATGCGGGGAAAGTCCAAAACAATCCTACGAGCAGTACTTC. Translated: CATSDWDSCGESPKQSYEQYF.

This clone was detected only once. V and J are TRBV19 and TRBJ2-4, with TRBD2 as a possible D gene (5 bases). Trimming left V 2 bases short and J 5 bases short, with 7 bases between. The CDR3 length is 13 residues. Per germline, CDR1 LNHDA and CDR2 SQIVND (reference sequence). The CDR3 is CASSILGENIQYF. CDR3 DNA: TGTGCCAGTAGTATATTGGGAGAAAACATTCAGTACTTC.

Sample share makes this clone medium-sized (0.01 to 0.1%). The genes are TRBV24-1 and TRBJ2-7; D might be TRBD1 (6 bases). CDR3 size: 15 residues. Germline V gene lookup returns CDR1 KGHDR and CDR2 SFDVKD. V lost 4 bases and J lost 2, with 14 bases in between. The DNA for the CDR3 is TGTGCCACCAGTGACCCGAACGGACAGCCCTACGAGCAGTACTTC. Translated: CATSDPNGQPYEQYF.

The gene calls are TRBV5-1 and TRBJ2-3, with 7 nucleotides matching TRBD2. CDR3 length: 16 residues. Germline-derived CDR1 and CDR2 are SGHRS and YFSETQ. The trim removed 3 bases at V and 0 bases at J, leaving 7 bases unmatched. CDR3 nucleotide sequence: TGCGCCAGCAGCTCGGGGGGTAGCGGTAGCACAGATACGCAGTATTTT. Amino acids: CASSSGGSGSTDTQYF.

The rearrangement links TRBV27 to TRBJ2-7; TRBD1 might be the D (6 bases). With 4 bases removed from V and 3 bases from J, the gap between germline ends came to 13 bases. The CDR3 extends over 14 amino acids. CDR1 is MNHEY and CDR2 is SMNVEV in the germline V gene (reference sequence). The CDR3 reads CASSYAQGSYEQYF. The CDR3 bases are TGTGCCAGCAGTTACGCTCAGGGGAGCTACGAGCAGTACTTC.

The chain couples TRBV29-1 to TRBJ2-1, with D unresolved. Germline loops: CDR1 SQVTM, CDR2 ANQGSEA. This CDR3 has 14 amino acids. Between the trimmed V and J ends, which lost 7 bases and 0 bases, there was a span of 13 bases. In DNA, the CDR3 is TGCAGCGAGGGCCCTTATAGCTCCTACAATGAGCAGTTCTTC. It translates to CSEGPYSSYNEQFF.

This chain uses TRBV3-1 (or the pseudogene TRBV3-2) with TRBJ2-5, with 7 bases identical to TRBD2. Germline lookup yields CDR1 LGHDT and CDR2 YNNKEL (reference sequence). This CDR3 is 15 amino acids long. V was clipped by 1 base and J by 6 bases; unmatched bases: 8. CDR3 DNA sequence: TGTGCCAGCAGCCAAGCCCGCGGGAGTACCCAGACCCAGTACTTC. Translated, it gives CASSQARGSTQTQYF.

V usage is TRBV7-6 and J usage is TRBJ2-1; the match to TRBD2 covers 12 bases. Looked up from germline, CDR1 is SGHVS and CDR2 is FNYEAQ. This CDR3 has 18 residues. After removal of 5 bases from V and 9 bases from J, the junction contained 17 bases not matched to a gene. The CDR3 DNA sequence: TGTGCCAGCAGCCCTTCTAGACTAGCGGGAGCGGAGATGGGTGAGCAGTTCTTC. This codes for CASSPSRLAGAEMGEQFF.

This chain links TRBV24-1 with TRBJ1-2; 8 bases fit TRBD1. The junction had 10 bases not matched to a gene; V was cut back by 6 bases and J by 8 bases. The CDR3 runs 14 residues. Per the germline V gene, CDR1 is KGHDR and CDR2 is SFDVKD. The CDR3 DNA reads TGTGCCACCAGTCAGGCAGGGGGCGTTGGGGGCTACACCTTC. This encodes CATSQAGGVGGYTF.

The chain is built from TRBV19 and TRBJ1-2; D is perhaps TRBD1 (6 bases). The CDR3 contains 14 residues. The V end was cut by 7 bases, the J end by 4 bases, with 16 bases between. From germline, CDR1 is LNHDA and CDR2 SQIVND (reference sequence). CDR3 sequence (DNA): TGTGCCAGTAACGACGACAGGTCCGGCTATGGCTACACCTTC. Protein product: CASNDDRSGYGYTF.

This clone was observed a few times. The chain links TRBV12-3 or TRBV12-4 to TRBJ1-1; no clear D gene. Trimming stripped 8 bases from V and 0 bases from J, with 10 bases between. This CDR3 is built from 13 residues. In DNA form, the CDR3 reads TGTGCCAGCGGGAGGCTTCTGAACACTGAAGCTTTCTTT. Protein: CASGRLLNTEAFF.

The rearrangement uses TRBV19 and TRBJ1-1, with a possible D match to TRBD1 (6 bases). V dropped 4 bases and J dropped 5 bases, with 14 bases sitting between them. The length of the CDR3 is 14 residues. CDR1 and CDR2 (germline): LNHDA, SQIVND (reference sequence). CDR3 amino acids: CASSTGAPRTEAFF. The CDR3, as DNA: TGTGCCAGTAGTACAGGGGCTCCCCGGACTGAAGCTTTCTTT.

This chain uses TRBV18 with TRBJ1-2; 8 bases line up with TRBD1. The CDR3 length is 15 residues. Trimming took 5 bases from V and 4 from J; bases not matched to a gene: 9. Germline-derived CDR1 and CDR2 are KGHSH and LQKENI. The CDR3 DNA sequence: TGTGCCAGCTCAACGGGACAGGTCTTACCCTATGGCTACACCTTC. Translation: CASSTGQVLPYGYTF. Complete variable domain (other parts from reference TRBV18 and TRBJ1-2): NAGVMQNPRHLVRRRGQEARLRCSPMKGHSHVYWYRQLPEEGLKFMVYLQKENIIDESGMPKERFSAEFPKEGPSILRIQQVVRGDSAAYFCASSTGQVLPYGYTFGSGTRLTVV.

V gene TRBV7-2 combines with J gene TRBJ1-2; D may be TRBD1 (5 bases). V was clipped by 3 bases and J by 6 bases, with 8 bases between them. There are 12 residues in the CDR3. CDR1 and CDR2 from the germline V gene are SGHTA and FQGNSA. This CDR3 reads CASSLDTNGYTF. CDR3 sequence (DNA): TGTGCCAGCAGCTTGGACACTAATGGCTACACCTTC.

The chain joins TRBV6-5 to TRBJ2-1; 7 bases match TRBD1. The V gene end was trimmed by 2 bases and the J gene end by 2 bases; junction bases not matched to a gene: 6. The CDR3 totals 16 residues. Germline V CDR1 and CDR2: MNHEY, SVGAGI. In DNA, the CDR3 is TGTGCCAGCAGTTACGGTCCAGGGGGTCCCTACAATGAGCAGTTCTTC. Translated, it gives CASSYGPGGPYNEQFF.

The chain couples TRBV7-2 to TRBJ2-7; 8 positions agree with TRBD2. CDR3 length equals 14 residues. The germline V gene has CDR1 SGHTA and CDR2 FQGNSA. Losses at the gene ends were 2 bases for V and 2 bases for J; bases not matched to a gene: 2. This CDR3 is CASSLNSGTYEQYF. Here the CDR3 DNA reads TGTGCCAGCAGCTTAAATAGCGGGACCTACGAGCAGTACTTC.

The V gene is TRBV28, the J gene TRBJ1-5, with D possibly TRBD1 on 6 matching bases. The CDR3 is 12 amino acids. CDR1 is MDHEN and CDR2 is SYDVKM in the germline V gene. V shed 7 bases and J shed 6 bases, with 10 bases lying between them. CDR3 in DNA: TGTGCCAGCAAACAGGGAGCTCAGCCCCAGCATTTT. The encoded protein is CASKQGAQPQHF.